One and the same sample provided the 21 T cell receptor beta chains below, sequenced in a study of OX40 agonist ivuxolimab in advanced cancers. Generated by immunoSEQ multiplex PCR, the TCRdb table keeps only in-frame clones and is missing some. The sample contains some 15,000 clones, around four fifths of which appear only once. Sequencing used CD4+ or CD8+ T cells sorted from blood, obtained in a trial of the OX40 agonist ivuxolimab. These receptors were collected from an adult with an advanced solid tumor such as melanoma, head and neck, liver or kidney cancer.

The CDR3 DNA sequence: TGCAGCGTTGAATCTGGTTACAATGAGCAGTTCTTC. It yields the protein CSVESGYNEQFF. This chain links TRBV29-1 with TRBJ2-1; no clear D gene. Trimming removed 2 bases at V and 4 bases at J, with 6 bases between. The V gene's germline CDR1 is SQVTM and CDR2 ANQGSEA. The CDR3 loop spans 12 amino acids.

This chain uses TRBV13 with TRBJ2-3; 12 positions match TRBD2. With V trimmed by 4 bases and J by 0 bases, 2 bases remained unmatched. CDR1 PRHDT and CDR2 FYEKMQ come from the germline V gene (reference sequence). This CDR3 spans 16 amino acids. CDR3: CASSSGLAGSTDTQYF. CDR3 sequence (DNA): TGTGCCAGCAGCTCCGGACTAGCGGGGAGCACAGATACGCAGTATTTT.

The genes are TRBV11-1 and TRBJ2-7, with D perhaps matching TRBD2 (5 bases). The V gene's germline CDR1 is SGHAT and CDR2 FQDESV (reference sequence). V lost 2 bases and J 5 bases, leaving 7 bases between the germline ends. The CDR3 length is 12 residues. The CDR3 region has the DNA TGTGCCAGCAGCTTACCCGGGAACGAGCAGTACTTC. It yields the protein CASSLPGNEQYF.

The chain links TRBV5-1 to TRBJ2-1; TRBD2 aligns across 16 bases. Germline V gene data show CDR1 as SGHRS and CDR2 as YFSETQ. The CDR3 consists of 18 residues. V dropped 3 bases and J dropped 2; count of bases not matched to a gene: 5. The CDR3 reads CASSSGTSGRVPYNEQFF. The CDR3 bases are TGCGCCAGCAGCTCTGGGACTAGCGGGAGGGTCCCCTACAATGAGCAGTTCTTC.

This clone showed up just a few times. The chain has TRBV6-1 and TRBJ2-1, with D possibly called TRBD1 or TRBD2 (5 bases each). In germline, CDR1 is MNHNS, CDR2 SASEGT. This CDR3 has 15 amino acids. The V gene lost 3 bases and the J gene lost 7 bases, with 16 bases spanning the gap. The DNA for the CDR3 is TGTGCCAGCAGTGAGCCGGGACGGCGTACTAATGAGCAGTTCTTC. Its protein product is CASSEPGRRTNEQFF.

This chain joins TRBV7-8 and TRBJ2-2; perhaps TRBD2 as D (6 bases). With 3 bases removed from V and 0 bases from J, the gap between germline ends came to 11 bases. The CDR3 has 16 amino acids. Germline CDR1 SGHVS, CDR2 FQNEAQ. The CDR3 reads CASSFTTRSNTGELFF. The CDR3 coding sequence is TGTGCCAGCAGCTTTACGACTAGATCGAACACCGGGGAGCTGTTTTTT.

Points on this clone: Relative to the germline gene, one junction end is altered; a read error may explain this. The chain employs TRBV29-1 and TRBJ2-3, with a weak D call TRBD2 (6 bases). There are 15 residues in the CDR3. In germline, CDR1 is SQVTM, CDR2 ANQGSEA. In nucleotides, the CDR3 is TGCAGCGTCGAAGACCGGGAGAGTGGCACAGATACGCAGTATTTT. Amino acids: CSVEDRESGTDTQYF.

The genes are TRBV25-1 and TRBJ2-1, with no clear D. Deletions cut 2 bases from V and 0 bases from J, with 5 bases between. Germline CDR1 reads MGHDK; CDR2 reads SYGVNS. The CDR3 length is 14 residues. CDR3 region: CASSEIISYNEQFF. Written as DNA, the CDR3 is TGTGCCAGCAGTGAAATTATCTCCTACAATGAGCAGTTCTTC.

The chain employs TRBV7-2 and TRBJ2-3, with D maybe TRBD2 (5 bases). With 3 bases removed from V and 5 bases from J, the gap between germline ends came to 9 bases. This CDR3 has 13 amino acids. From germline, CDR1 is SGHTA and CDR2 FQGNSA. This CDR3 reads CASSLEVGDTQYF. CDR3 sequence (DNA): TGTGCCAGCAGCTTGGAGGTAGGAGATACGCAGTATTTT. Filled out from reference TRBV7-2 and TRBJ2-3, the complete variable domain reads GAGVSQSPSNKVTEKGKDVELRCDPISGHTALYWYRQSLGQGLEFLIYFQGNSAPDKSGLPSDRFSAERTGGSVSTLTIQRTQQEDSAVYLCASSLEVGDTQYFGPGTRLTVL.

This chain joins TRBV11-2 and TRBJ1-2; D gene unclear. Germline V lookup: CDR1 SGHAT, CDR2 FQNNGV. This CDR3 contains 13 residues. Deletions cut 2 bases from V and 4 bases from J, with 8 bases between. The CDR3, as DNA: TGTGCCAGCAGCTTACGAGTATCCTATGGCTACACCTTC. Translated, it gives CASSLRVSYGYTF.

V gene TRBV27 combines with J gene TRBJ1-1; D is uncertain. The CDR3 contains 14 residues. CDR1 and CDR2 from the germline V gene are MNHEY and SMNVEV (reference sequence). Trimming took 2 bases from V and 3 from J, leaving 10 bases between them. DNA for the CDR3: TGTGCCAGCAGTTTACGTCATGGCGACACTGAAGCTTTCTTT. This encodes CASSLRHGDTEAFF.

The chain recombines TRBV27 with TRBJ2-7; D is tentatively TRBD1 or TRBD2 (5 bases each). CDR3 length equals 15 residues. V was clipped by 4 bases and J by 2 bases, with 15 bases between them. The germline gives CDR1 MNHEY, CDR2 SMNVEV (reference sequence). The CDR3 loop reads CASSYAGAGTYEQYF. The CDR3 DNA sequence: TGTGCCAGCAGTTACGCCGGGGCAGGAACCTACGAGCAGTACTTC.

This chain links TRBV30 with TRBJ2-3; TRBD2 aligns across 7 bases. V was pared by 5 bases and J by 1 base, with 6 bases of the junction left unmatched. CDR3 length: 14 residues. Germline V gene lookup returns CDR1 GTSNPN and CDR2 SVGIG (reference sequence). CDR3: CAWETLAGTDTQYF. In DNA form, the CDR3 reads TGTGCCTGGGAGACTCTAGCGGGCACAGATACGCAGTATTTT. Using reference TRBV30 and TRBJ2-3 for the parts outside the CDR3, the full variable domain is SQTIHQWPATLVQPVGSPLSLECTVEGTSNPNLYWYRQAAGRGLQLLFYSVGIGQISSEVPQNLSASRPQDRQFILSSKKLLLSDSGFYLCAWETLAGTDTQYFGPGTRLTVL.

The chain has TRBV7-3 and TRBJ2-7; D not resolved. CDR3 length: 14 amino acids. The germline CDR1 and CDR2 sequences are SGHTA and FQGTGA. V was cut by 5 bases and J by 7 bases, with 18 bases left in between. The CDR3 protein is CASSPMSLGKEQYF. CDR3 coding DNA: TGTGCCAGCAGCCCCATGTCGTTAGGTAAAGAGCAGTACTTC. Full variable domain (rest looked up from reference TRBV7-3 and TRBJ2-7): GAGVSQTPSNKVTEKGKYVELRCDPISGHTALYWYRQSLGQGPEFLIYFQGTGAADDSGLPNDRFFAVRPEGSVSTLKIQRTERGDSAVYLCASSPMSLGKEQYFGPGTRLTVT.

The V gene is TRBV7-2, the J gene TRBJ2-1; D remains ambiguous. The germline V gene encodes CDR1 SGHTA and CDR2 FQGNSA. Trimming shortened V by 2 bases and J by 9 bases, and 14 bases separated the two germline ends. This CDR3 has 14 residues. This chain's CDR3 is CASSLYQTGAEQFF. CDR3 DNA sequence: TGTGCCAGCAGCTTATACCAGACTGGAGCTGAGCAGTTCTTC. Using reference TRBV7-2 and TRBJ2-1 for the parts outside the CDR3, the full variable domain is GAGVSQSPSNKVTEKGKDVELRCDPISGHTALYWYRQSLGQGLEFLIYFQGNSAPDKSGLPSDRFSAERTGGSVSTLTIQRTQQEDSAVYLCASSLYQTGAEQFFGPGTRLTVL.

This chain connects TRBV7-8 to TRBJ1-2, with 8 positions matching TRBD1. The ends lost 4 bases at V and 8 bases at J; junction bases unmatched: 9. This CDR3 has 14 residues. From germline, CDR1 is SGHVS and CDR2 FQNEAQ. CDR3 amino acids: CASSYWTGSEGYTF. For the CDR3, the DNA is TGTGCCAGCAGCTACTGGACAGGGTCTGAAGGCTACACCTTC.

Here the CDR3 reads CASSQGQGVNSPLHF. DNA for the CDR3: TGCGCCAGCAGCCAAGGGCAGGGGGTAAATTCACCCCTCCACTTT. The J gene is TRBJ1-6, the V gene TRBV4-3, with TRBD1 matching over 7 bases. The germline V gene has CDR1 LGHNA and CDR2 YSLEER. The CDR3 consists of 15 residues. With V trimmed by 1 base and J by 7 bases, 4 bases remained unmatched.

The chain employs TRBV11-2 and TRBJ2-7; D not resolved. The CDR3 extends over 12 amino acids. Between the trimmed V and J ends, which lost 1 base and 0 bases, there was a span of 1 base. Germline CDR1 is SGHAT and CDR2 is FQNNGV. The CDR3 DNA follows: TGTGCCAGCAGCTTAGGCTCCTACGAGCAGTACTTC. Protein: CASSLGSYEQYF. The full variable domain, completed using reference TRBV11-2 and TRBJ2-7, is EAGVAQSPRYKIIEKRQSVAFWCNPISGHATLYWYQQILGQGPKLLIQFQNNGVVDDSQLPKDRFSAERLKGVDSTLKIQPAKLEDSAVYLCASSLGSYEQYFGPGTRLTVT.

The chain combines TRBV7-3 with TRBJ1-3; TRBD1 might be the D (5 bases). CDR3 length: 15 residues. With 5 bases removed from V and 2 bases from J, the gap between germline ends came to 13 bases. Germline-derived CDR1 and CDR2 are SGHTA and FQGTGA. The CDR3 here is CASSPNTGTGNTIYF. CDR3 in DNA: TGTGCCAGCAGCCCGAACACAGGCACTGGAAACACCATATATTTT. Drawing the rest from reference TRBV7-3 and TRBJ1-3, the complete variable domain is GAGVSQTPSNKVTEKGKYVELRCDPISGHTALYWYRQSLGQGPEFLIYFQGTGAADDSGLPNDRFFAVRPEGSVSTLKIQRTERGDSAVYLCASSPNTGTGNTIYFGEGSWLTVV.

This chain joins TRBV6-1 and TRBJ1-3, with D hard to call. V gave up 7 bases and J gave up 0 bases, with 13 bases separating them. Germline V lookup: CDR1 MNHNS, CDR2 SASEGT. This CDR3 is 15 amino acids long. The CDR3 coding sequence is TGTGCCAGCATTACCGGTACCTACTCTGGAAACACCATATATTTT. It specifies CASITGTYSGNTIYF.

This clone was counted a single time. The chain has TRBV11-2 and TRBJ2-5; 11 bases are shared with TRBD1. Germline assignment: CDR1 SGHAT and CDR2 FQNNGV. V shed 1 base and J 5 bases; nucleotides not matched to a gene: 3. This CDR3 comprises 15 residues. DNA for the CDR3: TGTGCCAGCAGCTTAGGGACAGGGGGCTTGGAGACCCAGTACTTC. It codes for CASSLGTGGLETQYF.